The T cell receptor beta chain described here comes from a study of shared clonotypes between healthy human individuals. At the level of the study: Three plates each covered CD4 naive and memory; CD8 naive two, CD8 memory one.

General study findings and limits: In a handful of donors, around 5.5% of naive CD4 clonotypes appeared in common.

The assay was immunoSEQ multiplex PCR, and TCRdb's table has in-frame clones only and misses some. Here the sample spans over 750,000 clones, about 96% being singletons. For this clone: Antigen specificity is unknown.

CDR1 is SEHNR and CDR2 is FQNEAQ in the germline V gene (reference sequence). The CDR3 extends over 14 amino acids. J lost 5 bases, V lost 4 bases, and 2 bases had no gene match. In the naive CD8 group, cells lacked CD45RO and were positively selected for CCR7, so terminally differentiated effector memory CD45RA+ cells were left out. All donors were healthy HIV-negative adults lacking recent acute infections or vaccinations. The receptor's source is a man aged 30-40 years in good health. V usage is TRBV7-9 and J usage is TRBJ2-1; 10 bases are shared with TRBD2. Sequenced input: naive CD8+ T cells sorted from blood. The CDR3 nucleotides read TGTGCCAGCAGCTCTAGCGGGGGCGACAATGAGCAGTTCTTC. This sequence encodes CASSSSGGDNEQFF.